This entry lists 7 T cell receptor beta chains sequenced from one sample in a study of T cell responses to AZD1222 COVID-19 vaccine. Using immunoSEQ multiplex PCR, the repertoire was profiled, and TCRdb retains in-frame clones only, with some absent. This sample has 65,000 to 85,000 clones, with 70% to 90% found just once. The sample in question was peripheral blood, obtained on day 0 of AZD1222 vaccination. These receptor sequences come from an adult in good health.

This chain links TRBV18 with TRBJ1-1; tentatively, D is TRBD1 (5 bases). V dropped 1 base and J dropped 0 bases, with 12 bases sitting between them. The CDR3 contains 16 residues. The V gene's germline CDR1 is KGHSH and CDR2 LQKENI. The CDR3, as DNA: TGTGCCAGCTCACCACAGACACGGGGCGTGAACACTGAAGCTTTCTTT. Amino acid sequence: CASSPQTRGVNTEAFF.

The chain is built from TRBV7-9 and TRBJ1-4; TRBD1 agrees at 7 bases. Unmatched junction bases numbered 9, after V lost 3 bases and J lost 8 bases. CDR1 SEHNR and CDR2 FQNEAQ come from the germline V gene (reference sequence). This CDR3 region has 15 residues. The CDR3 nucleotides are TGTGCCAGCAGCTTTTTCTCCAGGGGGGGGGAAAAACTGTTTTTT. Translating it yields CASSFFSRGGEKLFF.

The chain links TRBV19 to TRBJ1-2, with no clear D. The CDR3 has 15 amino acids. The germline V and J ends were trimmed by 8 bases and 7 bases, with 23 bases remaining between them. Germline V gene data show CDR1 as LNHDA and CDR2 as SQIVND (reference sequence). The CDR3 sequence: CASHLASGGYVGYTF. CDR3 coding DNA: TGTGCCAGTCACCTCGCCTCGGGAGGGTACGTTGGCTACACCTTC.

V gene TRBV9 combines with J gene TRBJ1-6; D is unresolved. The CDR3 extends over 13 amino acids. Trimming shortened V by 0 bases and J by 8 bases, and 6 bases separated the two germline ends. CDR1 and CDR2 (germline): SGDLS, YYNGEE. The CDR3 coding sequence is TGTGCCAGCAGCGTAGGGTGGGATTCACCCCTCCACTTT. Its protein product is CASSVGWDSPLHF.

The chain has TRBV9 and TRBJ2-7; the match to TRBD2 covers 10 bases. Germline V gives CDR1 SGDLS, CDR2 YYNGEE. CDR3 length: 14 amino acids. The junction had 4 bases not matched to a gene; V was cut back by 5 bases and J by 2 bases. CDR3: CASSRSGGAYEQYF. In DNA form, the CDR3 reads TGTGCCAGCAGTAGAAGCGGGGGGGCCTACGAGCAGTACTTC.

The chain carries TRBV11-1 and TRBJ1-5; D is possibly TRBD1 (5 bases). Germline values: CDR1 SGHAT, CDR2 FQDESV (reference sequence). The V end lost 5 bases, the J end lost 2 bases, and 7 bases lay between the germline ends. The length of the CDR3 is 13 residues. CDR3 nucleotides: TGTGCCAGCAGCCTGACAGGCAATCAGCCCCAGCATTTT. Protein: CASSLTGNQPQHF.

This clone was seen only once. This chain connects TRBV9 to TRBJ1-1; D is uncertain. Trimming removed 3 bases from V and 7 bases from J, with 4 bases in between. The V gene's germline CDR1 is SGDLS and CDR2 YYNGEE. This CDR3 has 10 amino acids. CDR3 region: CASSEGEAFF. The CDR3 DNA is TGTGCCAGCAGCGAGGGTGAAGCTTTCTTT.